The 4 T cell receptor beta chains below all came from one sample that was sequenced in a study of cytomegalovirus exposure and HLA in healthy donors. With 60 Vbeta and 13 Jbeta primers, the PCR was carried out. Data came from immunoSEQ multiplex PCR; TCRdb stores just in-frame clones and leaves some out. The table shows some 130,000 clones, with 80% occurring only once. Material for sequencing was PBMCs. The receptors were sampled from a man aged 35-49 years in good health and CMV-seronegative.

Here the CDR3 DNA reads TGTGCCTGGAGTGGGGGCAGGGGGAACACCGGGGAGCTGTTTTTT. Translated, it gives CAWSGGRGNTGELFF. This sequence joins TRBV30 and TRBJ2-2; TRBD1 is a possible D gene (6 bases). The CDR3 length is 15 residues. Germline V gene data show CDR1 as GTSNPN and CDR2 as SVGIG (reference sequence). Trimming took 1 base from V and 1 from J, leaving 10 bases between them.

J is TRBJ2-3 and V is TRBV11-2; 10 bases line up with TRBD2. This CDR3 is 15 amino acids long. Germline CDR1 reads SGHAT; CDR2 reads FQNNGV. Trimming cost V 5 bases and J 1 base; bases outside gene matches: 3. CDR3 bases: TGTGCCAGCAGCCCAAGCGGGGGGGGCACAGATACGCAGTATTTT. Amino acid sequence: CASSPSGGGTDTQYF.

This clone showed up just once. V gene TRBV5-1 combines with J gene TRBJ2-2; TRBD1 aligns across 9 bases. CDR3 length: 16 residues. Germline CDR1 SGHRS, CDR2 YFSETQ. V gave up 3 bases and J gave up 0 bases; unmatched junction bases: 3. CDR3 sequence: CASSYGDRANTGELFF. CDR3 coding DNA: TGCGCCAGCAGCTACGGGGACAGGGCGAACACCGGGGAGCTGTTTTTT.

The table lists this clone with a count of one. The chain carries TRBV2 and TRBJ2-1; TRBD1 might be the D (5 bases). CDR1 and CDR2 from the germline V gene are SNHLY and FYNNEI. This CDR3 has 13 residues. V was shortened by 3 bases and J by 12 bases, with 15 bases between the two germline ends. CDR3 protein: CASSDRVGQGQFF. CDR3 DNA: TGTGCCAGCAGTGACAGGGTTGGGCAAGGGCAGTTCTTC.